This T cell receptor beta chain was sequenced during a study of blood T cell repertoires in COVID-19. Study information: The United States, Italy and Spain were the sources of the acute and convalescent COVID-19 samples. The analysed material was cDNA or gDNA that came from T cells, B-cell-depleted T cells, or PBMCs.

Trimming stripped 0 bases from V and 12 bases from J, with 24 bases between. CDR1 and CDR2 (germline): GTSNPN, SVGIG (reference sequence). This CDR3 is 16 amino acids long. This clone was seen only once. In the original workflow: Reference gene primer amplification gave estimated nucleated cell counts. TCRdb keeps only in-frame clones here, not all; method: immunoSEQ multiplex PCR. That table furnishes V, J and clone size, whereas the DNA furnished D and trimming. Here the sample spans about 190,000 clones, roughly 80% being singletons. The V and J genes are TRBV30 and TRBJ2-1, with D perhaps matching TRBD2 (8 bases). What was sequenced was peripheral blood. This receptor was taken from a woman in her forties or fifties with acute or convalescent COVID-19. The CDR3 DNA is TGTGCCTGGAGTGTACGAGCTGGAGGACTAGCAGGGGGGCAGTTCTTC. Translation: CAWSVRAGGLAGGQFF.